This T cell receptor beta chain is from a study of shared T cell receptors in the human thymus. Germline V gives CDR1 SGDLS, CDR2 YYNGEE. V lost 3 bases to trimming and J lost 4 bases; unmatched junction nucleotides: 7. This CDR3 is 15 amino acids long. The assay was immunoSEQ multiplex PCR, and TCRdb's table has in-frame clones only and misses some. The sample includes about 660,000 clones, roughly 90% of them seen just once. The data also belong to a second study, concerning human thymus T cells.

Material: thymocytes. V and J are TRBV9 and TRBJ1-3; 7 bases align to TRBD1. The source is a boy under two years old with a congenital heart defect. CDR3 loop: CASSARQGPGNTIYF. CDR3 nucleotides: TGTGCCAGCAGCGCCAGACAGGGTCCGGGAAACACCATATATTTT.